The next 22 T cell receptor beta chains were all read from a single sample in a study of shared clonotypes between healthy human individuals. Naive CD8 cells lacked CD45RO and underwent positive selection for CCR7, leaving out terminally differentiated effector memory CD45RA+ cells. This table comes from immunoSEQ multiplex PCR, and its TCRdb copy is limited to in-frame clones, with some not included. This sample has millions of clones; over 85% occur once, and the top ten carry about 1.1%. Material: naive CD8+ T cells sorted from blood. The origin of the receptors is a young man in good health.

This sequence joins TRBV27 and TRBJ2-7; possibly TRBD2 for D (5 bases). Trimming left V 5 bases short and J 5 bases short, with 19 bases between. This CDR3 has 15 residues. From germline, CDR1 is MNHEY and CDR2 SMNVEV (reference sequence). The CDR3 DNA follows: TGTGCCAGCAGTCCCATTGCGGGTCGGGTGGACGAGCAGTACTTC. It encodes CASSPIAGRVDEQYF.

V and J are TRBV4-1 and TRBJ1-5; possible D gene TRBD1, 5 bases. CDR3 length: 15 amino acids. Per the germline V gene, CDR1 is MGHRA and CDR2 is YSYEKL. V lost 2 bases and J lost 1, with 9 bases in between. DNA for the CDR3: TGCGCCAGCAGCCAACTCGGGGGGAGCAATCAGCCCCAGCATTTT. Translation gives CASSQLGGSNQPQHF.

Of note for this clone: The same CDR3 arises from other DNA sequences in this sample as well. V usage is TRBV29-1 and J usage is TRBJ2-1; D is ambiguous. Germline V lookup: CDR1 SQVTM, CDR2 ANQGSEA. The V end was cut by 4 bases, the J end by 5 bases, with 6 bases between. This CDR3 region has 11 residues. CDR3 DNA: TGCAGCGTTGGTAGAGACAATGAGCAGTTCTTC. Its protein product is CSVGRDNEQFF.

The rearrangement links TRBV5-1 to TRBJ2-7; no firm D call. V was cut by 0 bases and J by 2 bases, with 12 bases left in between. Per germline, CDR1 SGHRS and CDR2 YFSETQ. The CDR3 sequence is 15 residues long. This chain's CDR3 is CASSLATSATYEQYF. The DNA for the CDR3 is TGCGCCAGCAGCTTGGCCACCTCAGCTACCTACGAGCAGTACTTC.

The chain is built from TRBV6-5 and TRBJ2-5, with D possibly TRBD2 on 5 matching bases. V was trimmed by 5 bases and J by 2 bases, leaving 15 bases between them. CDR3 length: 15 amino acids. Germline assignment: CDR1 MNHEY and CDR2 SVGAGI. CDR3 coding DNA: TGTGCCAGCAGTCCCACCCCGGGGAGACAAGAGACCCAGTACTTC. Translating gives CASSPTPGRQETQYF.

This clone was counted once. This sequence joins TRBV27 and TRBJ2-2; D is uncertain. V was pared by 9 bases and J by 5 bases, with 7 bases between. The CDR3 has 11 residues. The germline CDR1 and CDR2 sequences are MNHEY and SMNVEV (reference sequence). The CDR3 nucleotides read TGTGCCAGTTCCATAACCGGGGAGCTGTTTTTT. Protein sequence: CASSITGELFF.

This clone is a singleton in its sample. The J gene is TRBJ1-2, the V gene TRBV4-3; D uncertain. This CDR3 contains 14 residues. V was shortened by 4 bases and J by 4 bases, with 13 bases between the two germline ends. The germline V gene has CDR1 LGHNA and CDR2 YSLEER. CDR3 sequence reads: CASSPSDLGYGYTF. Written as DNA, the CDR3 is TGCGCCAGCAGCCCATCGGACCTAGGCTATGGCTACACCTTC.

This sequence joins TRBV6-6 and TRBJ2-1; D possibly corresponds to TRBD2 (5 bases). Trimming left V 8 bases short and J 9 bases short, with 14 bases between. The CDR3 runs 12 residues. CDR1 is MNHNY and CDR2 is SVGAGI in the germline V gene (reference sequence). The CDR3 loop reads CASFSGEGEQFF. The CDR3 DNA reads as TGTGCCAGCTTTTCGGGTGAGGGTGAGCAGTTCTTC.

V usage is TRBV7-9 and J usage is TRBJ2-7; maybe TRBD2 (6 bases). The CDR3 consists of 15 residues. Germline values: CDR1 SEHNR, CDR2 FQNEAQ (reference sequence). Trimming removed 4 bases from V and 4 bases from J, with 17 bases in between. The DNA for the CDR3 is TGTGCCAGCAGCTCCGCCCGGGAGAGTAATTACGAGCAGTACTTC. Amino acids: CASSSARESNYEQYF.

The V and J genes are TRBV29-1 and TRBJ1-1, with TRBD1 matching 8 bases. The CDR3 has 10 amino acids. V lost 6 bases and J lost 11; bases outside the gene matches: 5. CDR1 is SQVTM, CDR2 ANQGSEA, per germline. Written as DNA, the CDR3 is TGCAGCGTCCAGACAGGGGTTGCTTTCTTT. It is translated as CSVQTGVAFF.

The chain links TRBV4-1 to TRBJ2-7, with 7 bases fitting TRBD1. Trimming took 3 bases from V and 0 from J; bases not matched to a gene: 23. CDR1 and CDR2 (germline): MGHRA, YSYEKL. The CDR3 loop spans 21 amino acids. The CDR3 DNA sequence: TGCGCCAGCAGCCACGACGTCAAACGGGACAGTTTTAAAAAGAGCTCCTACGAGCAGTACTTC. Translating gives CASSHDVKRDSFKKSSYEQYF.

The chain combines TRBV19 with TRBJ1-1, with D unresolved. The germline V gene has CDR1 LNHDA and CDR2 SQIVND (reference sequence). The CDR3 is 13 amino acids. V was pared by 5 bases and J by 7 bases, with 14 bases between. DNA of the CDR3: TGTGCCAGTAGTGAGGACGCCGAGATTGAAGCTTTCTTT. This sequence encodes CASSEDAEIEAFF.

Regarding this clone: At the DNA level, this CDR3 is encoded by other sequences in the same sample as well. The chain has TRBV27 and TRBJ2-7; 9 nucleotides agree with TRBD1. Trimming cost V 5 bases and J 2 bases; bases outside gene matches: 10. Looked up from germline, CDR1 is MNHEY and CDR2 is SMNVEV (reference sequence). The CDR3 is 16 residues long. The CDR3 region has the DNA TGTGCCAGCAGTCCCTCACAGGGGGCGAGGACCTACGAGCAGTACTTC. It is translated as CASSPSQGARTYEQYF.

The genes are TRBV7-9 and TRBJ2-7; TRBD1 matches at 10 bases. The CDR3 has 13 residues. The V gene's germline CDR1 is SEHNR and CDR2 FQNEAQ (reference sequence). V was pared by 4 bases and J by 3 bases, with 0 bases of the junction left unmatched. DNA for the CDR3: TGTGCCAGCAGCTGGGACAGGGGCTACGAGCAGTACTTC. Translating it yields CASSWDRGYEQYF.

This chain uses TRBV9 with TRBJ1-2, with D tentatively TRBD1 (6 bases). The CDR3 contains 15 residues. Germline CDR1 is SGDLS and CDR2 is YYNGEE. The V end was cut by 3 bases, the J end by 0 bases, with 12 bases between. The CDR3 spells CASSGGGHPNYGYTF. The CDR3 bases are TGTGCCAGCAGCGGAGGGGGACACCCTAACTATGGCTACACCTTC.

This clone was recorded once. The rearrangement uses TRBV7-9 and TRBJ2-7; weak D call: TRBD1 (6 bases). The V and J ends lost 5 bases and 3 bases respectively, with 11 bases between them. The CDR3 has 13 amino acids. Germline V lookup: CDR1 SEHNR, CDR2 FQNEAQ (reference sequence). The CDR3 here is CASSPRDNYEQYF. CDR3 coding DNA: TGTGCCAGCAGCCCACGGGACAACTACGAGCAGTACTTC.

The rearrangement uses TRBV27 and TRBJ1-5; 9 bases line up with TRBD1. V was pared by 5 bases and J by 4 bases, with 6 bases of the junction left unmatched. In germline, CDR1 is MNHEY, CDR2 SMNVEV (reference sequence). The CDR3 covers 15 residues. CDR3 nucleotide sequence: TGTGCCAGCAGTAACCGGGACAGGGTGAATCAGCCCCAGCATTTT. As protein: CASSNRDRVNQPQHF.

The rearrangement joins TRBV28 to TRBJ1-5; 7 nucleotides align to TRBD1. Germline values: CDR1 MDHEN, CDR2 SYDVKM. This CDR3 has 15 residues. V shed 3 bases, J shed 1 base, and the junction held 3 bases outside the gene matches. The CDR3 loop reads CASSFWGQSNQPQHF. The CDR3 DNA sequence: TGTGCCAGCAGTTTCTGGGGACAGAGCAATCAGCCCCAGCATTTT.

CDR3 protein: CASSQAWGVTEQYF. The CDR3 DNA follows: TGCGCCAGCAGCCAGGCCTGGGGGGTGACCGAGCAGTACTTC. The chain links TRBV4-1 to TRBJ2-7; TRBD2 is a possible D gene (6 bases). Deletions cut 3 bases from V and 6 bases from J, with 15 bases between. Germline V CDR1 and CDR2: MGHRA, YSYEKL. The CDR3 runs to 14 residues.

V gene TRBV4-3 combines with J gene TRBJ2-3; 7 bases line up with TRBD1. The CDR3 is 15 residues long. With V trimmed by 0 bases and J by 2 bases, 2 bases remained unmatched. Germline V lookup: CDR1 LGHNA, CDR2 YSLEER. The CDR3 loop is CASSQDDRVTDTQYF. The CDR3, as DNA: TGCGCCAGCAGCCAAGATGACAGGGTCACAGATACGCAGTATTTT.

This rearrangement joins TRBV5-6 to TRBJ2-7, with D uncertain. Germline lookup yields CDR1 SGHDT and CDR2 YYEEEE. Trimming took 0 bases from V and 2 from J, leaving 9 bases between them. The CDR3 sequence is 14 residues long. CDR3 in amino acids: CASSLAPNTYEQYF. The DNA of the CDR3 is TGTGCCAGCAGCTTGGCCCCTAACACCTACGAGCAGTACTTC.

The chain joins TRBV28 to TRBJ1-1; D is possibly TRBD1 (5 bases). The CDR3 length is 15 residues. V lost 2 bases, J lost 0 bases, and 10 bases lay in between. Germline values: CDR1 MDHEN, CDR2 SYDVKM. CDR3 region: CASSLQGGMNTEAFF. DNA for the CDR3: TGTGCCAGCAGTTTACAGGGAGGGATGAACACTGAAGCTTTCTTT.